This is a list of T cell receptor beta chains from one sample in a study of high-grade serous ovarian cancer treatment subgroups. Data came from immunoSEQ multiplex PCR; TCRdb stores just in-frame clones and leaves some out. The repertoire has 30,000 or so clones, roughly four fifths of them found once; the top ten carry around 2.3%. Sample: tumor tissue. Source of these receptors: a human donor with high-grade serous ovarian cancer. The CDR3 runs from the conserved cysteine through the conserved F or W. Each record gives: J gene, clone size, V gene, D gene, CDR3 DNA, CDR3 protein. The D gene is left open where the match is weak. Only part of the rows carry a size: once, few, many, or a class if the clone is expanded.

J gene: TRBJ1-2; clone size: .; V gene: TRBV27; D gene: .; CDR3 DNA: TGTGCCAGCAGTTTAAACCCGAACATACTCTATGGCTACACCTTC; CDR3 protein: CASSLNPNILYGYTF
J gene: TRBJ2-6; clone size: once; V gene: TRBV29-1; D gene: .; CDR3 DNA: TGCAGCGTCGCAGGGAGCTCTGGGGCCAACGTCCTGACTTTC; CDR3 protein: CSVAGSSGANVLTF
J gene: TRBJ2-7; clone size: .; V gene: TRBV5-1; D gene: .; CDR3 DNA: TGCGCCAGCAGCTTGGACCCCTCCTACGAGCAGTACTTC; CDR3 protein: CASSLDPSYEQYF
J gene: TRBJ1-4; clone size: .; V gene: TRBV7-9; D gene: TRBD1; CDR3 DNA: TGTGCCAGCAGCCAAGGACAGGGTTGGCATAATGAAAAACTGTTTTTT; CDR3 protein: CASSQGQGWHNEKLFF
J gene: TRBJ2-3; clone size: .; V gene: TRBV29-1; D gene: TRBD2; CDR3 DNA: TGCAGCGCCCGGGAGGGGGCAGATACGCAGTATTTT; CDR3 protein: CSAREGADTQYF
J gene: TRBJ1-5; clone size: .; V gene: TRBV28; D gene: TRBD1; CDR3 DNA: TGTGCCAGCACCCGTTCGACAGGGTATAGCAATCAGCCCCAGCATTTT; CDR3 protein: CASTRSTGYSNQPQHF
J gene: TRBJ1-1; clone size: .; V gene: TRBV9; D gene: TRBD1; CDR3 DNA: TGTGCCAGCAGCGTAGCGGGACAGGGAGAAGCTTTCTTT; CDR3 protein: CASSVAGQGEAFF
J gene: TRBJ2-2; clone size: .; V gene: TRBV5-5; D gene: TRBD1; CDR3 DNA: TGTGCCAGCAGCAGGGACAGCGTGAACACCGGGGAGCTGTTTTTT; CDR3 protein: CASSRDSVNTGELFF
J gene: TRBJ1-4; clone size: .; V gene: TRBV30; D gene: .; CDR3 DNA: TGTGCCTGGAGTTCGACTAATGAAAAACTGTTTTTT; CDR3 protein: CAWSSTNEKLFF
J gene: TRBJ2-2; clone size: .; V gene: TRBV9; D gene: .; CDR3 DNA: TGTGCCAGCAGCCCCGTCGGGGGTGTCGGGGAGCTGTTTTTT; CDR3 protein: CASSPVGGVGELFF
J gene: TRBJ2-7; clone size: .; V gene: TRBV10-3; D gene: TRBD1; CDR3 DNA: TGTGCCATCACCCGGGACAGGGGGTCCTACGAGCAGTACTTC; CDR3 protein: CAITRDRGSYEQYF
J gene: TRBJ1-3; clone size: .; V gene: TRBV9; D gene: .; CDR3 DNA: TGTGCCAGCAGCGTAGTCCCCCCGGAGGGAAACACCATATATTTT; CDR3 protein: CASSVVPPEGNTIYF
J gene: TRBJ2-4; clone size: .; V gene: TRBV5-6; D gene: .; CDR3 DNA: TGTGCCAGCAGCTTGGGGTACGGGGGACTAGCCAAAAACATTCAGTACTTC; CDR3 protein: CASSLGYGGLAKNIQYF
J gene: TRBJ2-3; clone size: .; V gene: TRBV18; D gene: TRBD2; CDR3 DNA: TGTGCCAGCTCACCCTCGGGACTAGCGGGAGTTTCAGATACGCAGTATTTT; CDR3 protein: CASSPSGLAGVSDTQYF
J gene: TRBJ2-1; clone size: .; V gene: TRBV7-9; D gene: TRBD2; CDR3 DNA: TGTGCCAGCAGCTGGAGCGGGAGGGCCCACAATGAGCAGTTCTTC; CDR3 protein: CASSWSGRAHNEQFF
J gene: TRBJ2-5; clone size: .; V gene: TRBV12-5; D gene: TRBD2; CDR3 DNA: TGTGCTACCCAGGGAGTGGGGAGGGCCGGATTGGAGACCCAGTACTTC; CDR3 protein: CATQGVGRAGLETQYF
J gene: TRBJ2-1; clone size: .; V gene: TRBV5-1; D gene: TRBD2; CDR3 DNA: TGCGCCAGCGGCCCCGGGACTAAGGCGAGCAATGAGCAGTTCTTC; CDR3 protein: CASGPGTKASNEQFF
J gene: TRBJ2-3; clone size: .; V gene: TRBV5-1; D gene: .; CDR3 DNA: TGCGCCAGCAGCTTTAGCGGTACTAGCACAGATACGCAGTATTTT; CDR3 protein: CASSFSGTSTDTQYF
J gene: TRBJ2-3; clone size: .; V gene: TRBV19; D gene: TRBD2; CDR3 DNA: TGTGCCAGTAGTTTGACTAGCGGGCGTTCCTCCACTAGCACAGATACGCAGTATTTT; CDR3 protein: CASSLTSGRSSTSTDTQYF
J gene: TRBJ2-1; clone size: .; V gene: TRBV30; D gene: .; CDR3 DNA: TGTGCCTGGAGTGTACGGTTAGCTGACAATGAGCAGTTCTTC; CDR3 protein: CAWSVRLADNEQFF
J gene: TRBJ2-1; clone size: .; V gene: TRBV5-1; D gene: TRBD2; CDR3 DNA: TGCGCCAGCAGCGAGACTAGCTCAAGTGTGAAAGAGCAGTTCTTC; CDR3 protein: CASSETSSSVKEQFF
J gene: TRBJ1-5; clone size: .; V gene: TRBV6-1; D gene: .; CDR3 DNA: TGTGCCAGCAGTGAAAGGGCCACCCTGCGGCCACAGCCCCAGCATTTT; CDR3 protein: CASSERATLRPQPQHF
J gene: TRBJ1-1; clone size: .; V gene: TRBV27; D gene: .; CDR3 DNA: TGTGCCAGCAGTTTTGTACGGAACACTGAAGCTTTCTTT; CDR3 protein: CASSFVRNTEAFF
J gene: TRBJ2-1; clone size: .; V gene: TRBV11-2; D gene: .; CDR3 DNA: TGTGCCAGCAGCTTAGACATAGCAGGGGGGAAGTTCTTC; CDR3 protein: CASSLDIAGGKFF
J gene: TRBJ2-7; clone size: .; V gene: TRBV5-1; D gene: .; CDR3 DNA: TGCGCCAGCAGCACTGGACCGTTTCCTTCCTACGAGCAGTACTTC; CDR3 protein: CASSTGPFPSYEQYF
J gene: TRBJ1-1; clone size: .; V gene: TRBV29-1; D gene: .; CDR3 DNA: TGCAGCGTTGGACAGTTCGGGTCGAACACTGAAGCTTTCTTT; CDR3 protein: CSVGQFGSNTEAFF
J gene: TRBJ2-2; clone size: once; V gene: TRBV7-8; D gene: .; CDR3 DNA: TGTGCCAGCAGCTTAGGGACACCACGAACCGGGGAGCTGTTTTTT; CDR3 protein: CASSLGTPRTGELFF
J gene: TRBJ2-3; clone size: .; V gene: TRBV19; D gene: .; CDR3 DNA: TGTGCCAGTAGTGAAAGCGTGGAAGATACGCAGTATTTT; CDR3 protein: CASSESVEDTQYF
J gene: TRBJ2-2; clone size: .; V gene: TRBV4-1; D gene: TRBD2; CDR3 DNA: TGCGCCAGCGCCTCAAGCGGGAGCTATAACACCGGGGAGCTGTTTTTT; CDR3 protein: CASASSGSYNTGELFF
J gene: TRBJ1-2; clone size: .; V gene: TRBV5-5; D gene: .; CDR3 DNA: TGTGCCAGCAGCCCAAATTCAGGATTCTATGGCTACACCTTC; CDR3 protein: CASSPNSGFYGYTF
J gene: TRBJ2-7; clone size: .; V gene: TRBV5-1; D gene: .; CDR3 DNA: TGCGCCAGCACCACCAGCCCCCCGGGGGAGCAGTACTTC; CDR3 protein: CASTTSPPGEQYF
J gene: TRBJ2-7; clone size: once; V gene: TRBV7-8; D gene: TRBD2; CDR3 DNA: TGTGCCAGCAGCCCCCTGACTAGCGGAAATTACGAGCAGTACTTC; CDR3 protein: CASSPLTSGNYEQYF
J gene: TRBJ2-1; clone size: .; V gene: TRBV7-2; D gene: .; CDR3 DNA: TGTGCCAGCAGCCCGCGGCAGGGTTGGGACTTTGAGCAGTTCTTC; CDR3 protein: CASSPRQGWDFEQFF
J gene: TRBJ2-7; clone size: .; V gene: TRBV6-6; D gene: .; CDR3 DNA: TGTGCCAGCAGTTACGGGTCAGGGTTCTACGAGCAGTACTTC; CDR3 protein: CASSYGSGFYEQYF
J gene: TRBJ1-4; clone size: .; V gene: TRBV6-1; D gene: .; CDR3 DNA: TGTGCCAGCAGTGAAGCACCAACCGCCTATGCAACTAATGAAAAACTGTTTTTT; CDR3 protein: CASSEAPTAYATNEKLFF
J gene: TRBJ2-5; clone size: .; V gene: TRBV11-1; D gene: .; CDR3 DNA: TGTGCCAGCAGCACTAATCGTGAGACCCAGTACTTC; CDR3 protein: CASSTNRETQYF
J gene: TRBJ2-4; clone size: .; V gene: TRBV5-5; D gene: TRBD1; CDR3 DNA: TGTGCCAGCAGCTTGATGGGACAGGGGTCCACCCTACTAGCCAAAAACATTCAGTACTTC; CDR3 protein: CASSLMGQGSTLLAKNIQYF
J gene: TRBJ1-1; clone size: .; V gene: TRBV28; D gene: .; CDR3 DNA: TGTGCCAGCACCGCGGTGATTCGGACTGAAGCTTTCTTT; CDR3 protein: CASTAVIRTEAFF
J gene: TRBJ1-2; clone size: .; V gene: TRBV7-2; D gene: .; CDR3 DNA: TGTGCCAGCAGCTTCATGGACAGTAGCCTCTATGGCTACACCTTC; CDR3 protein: CASSFMDSSLYGYTF
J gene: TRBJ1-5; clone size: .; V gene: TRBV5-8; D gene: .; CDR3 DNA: TGTGCCAGCAGCCCAGGGACCCGGGCGAATCAGCCCCAGCATTTT; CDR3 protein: CASSPGTRANQPQHF